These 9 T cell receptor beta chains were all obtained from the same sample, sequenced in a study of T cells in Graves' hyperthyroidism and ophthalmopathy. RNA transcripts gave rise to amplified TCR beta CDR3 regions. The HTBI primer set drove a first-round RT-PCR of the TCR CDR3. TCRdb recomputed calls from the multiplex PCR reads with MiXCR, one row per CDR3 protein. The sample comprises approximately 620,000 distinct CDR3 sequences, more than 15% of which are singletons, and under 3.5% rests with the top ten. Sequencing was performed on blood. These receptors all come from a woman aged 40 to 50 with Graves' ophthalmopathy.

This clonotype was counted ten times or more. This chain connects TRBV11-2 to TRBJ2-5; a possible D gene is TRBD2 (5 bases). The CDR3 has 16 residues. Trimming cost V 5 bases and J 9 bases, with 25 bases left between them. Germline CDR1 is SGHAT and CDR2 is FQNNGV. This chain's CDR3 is CASSPQAFGGTMSQYF. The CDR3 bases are TGTGCCAGCAGCCCCCAGGCCTTCGGAGGCACCATGTCCCAGTACTTC. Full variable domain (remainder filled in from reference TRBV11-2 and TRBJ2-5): EAGVAQSPRYKIIEKRQSVAFWCNPISGHATLYWYQQILGQGPKLLIQFQNNGVVDDSQLPKDRFSAERLKGVDSTLKIQPAKLEDSAVYLCASSPQAFGGTMSQYFGPGTRLLVL.

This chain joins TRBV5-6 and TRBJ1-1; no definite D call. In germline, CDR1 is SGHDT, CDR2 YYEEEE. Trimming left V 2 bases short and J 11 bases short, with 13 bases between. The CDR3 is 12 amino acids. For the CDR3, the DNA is TGTGCCAGCAGCTTTAAGTTAACAGACGCTTTCTTT. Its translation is CASSFKLTDAFF.

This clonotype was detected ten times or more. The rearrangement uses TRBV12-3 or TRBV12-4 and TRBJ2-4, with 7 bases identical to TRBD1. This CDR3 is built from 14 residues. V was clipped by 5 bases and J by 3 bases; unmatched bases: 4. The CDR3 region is CASSEGDSKNIQYF. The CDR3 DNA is TGTGCCAGCAGTGAGGGGGACAGCAAAAACATTCAGTACTTC.

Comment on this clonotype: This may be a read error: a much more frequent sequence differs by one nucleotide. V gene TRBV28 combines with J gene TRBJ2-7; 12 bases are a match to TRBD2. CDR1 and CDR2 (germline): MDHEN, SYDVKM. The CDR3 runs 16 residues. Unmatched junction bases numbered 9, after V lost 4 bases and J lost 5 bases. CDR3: CASSSPSGRALDEQYF. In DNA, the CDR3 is TGTGCCAGCAGTTCCCCTAGCGGGAGGGCCCTCGACGAGCAGTACTTC.

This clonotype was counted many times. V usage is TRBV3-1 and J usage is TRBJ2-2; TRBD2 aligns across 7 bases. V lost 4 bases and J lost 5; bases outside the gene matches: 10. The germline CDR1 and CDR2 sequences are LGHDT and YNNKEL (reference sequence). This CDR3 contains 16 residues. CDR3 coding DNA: TGTGCCAGCAGCCCCCGACTAGCCCCGGGGACCGGGGAGCTGTTTTTT. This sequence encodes CASSPRLAPGTGELFF.

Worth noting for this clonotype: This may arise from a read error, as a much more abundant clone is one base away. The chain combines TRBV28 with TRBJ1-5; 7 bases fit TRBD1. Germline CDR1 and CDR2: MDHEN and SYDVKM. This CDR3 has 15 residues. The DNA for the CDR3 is TGTGCCGGCAGTTTAAGACAGGGTAGCAATCAGCCCCAGCATTTT. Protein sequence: CAGSLRQGSNQPQHF.

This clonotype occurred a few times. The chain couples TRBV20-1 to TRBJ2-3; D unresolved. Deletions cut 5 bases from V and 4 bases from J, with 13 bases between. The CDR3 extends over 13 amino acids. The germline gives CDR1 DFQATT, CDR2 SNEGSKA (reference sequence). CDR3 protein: CSASRVSADTQYF. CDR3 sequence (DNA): TGCAGTGCTTCCCGCGTATCCGCAGATACGCAGTATTTT.

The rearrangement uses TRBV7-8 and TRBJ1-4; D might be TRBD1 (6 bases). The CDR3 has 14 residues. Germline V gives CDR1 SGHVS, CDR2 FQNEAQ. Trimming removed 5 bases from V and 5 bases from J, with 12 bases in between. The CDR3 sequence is CASSPLGQNEKLFF. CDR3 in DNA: TGTGCCAGCAGCCCCCTTGGACAGAATGAAAAACTGTTTTTT.

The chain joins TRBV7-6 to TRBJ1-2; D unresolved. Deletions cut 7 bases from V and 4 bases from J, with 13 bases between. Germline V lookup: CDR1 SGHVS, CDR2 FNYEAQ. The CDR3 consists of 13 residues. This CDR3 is CASNDGRSYGYTF. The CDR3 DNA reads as TGTGCCAGCAACGACGGACGGTCCTATGGCTACACCTTC.